This TCR beta chain is drawn from a study of resident and recirculating memory T cells in vitiligo. Study overall: No cells were sorted; samples were homogenized just before genomic DNA extraction. Findings and caveats of the study: Different lesions suggested infiltration by different T cell clones.

The CDR3 runs 16 residues. From germline, CDR1 is LNHDA and CDR2 SQIVND (reference sequence). Deletions cut 1 base from V and 4 bases from J, with 16 bases between. The method was immunoSEQ multiplex PCR; TCRdb's version includes in-frame clones alone and lacks a portion of them. The sample holds 35,000 to 45,000 clones; about nine tenths are singletons and the top ten take more than 3.5%. Notes on this clone: Its antigen is not identified.

The J gene is TRBJ1-1, the V gene TRBV19; D is ambiguous. Sequenced material: blood. The clonotype comes from a male donor with vitiligo. The CDR3 nucleotides read TGTGCCAGTAGTATAGGATTTTCCATTTTCGGCACTGAAGCTTTCTTT. The encoded protein is CASSIGFSIFGTEAFF.